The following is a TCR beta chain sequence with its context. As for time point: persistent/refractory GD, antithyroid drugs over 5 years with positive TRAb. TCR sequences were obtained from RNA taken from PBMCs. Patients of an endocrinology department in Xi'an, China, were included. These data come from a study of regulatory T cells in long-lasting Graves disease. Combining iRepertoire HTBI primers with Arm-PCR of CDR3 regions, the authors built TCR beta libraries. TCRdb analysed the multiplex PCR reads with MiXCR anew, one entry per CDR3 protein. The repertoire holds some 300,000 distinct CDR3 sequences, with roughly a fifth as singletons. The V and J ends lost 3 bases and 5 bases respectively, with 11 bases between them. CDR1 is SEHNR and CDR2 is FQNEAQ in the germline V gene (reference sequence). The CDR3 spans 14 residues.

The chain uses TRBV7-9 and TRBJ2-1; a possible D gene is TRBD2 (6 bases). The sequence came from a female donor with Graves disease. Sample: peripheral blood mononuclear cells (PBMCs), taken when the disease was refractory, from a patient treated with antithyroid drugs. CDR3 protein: CASSFFGRHNEQFF. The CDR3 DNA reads TGTGCCAGCAGCTTCTTCGGGAGACACAATGAGCAGTTCTTC.